The TCR beta chain under discussion was sequenced for a study of Graves' ophthalmopathy and Graves' hyperthyroidism. This clonotype was found many times. Its antigen remains unknown. Enrollment excluded any patients with other autoimmune diseases, uncontrolled infections, pregnancy or lactation. Findings and limits, study-wide: Most thyroid clonotypes with frequency above 0.001 were detected in blood too.

The CDR3 extends over 14 amino acids. V lost 6 bases, J lost 3 bases, and 15 bases lay in between. CDR1 and CDR2 (germline): MNHEY, SMNVEV (reference sequence). RNA transcripts were the source from which TCR beta CDR3 regions were amplified. First-round RT-PCR relied on HTBI primers, and a second-round multiplex PCR came next. TCRdb passed the multiplex PCR reads through MiXCR, listing each CDR3 protein once. The top ten clones hold roughly 9.8% of a sample with some 520,000 distinct CDR3 sequences, roughly 14% of them seen once. This rearrangement joins TRBV27 to TRBJ2-7; D is perhaps TRBD1 or TRBD2 (5 bases each). Sequenced sample: blood. The receptor comes from a woman aged 25 to 39 with Graves' ophthalmopathy. This CDR3 reads CASSMGDSVYEQYF. In DNA, the CDR3 is TGTGCCAGCAGCATGGGGGATTCGGTCTACGAGCAGTACTTC.